The present TCR beta chain was sequenced within a study of shared clonotypes between healthy human individuals. Generated by immunoSEQ multiplex PCR, the TCRdb table keeps only in-frame clones and is missing some. Here the sample spans under 600,000 clones, roughly 98% being singletons. The CDR3 is 13 residues long. Germline V gene lookup returns CDR1 MNHEY and CDR2 SMNVEV (reference sequence). V gave up 5 bases and J gave up 7 bases, with 15 bases separating them. CD45RO-negative, CCR7-positively selected cells formed the naive CD8 fraction, excluding terminally differentiated effector memory CD45RA+ cells.

The specimen sequenced was naive CD8+ T cells sorted from blood. The source is a man in his thirties or forties in good health. V is TRBV27 and J is TRBJ2-7, with a tentative D call TRBD2 (6 bases). This chain's CDR3 is CASSPGGPREQYF. The CDR3 DNA sequence: TGTGCCAGCAGTCCCGGAGGGCCAAGGGAGCAGTACTTC.